What follows are 11 T cell receptor beta chains derived from one specimen sequenced in a study of glioma-infiltrating T cells after dendritic cell vaccination. TCRdb's table, derived via immunoSEQ multiplex PCR, lists solely in-frame clones and lacks some. The sample records some 70,000 clones, 81% being singletons. The sample was blood, taken before dendritic cell vaccination. The receptors come from a human donor with glioblastoma.

The V call is TRBV27, the J call TRBJ1-5, with 9 bases matching TRBD1. The CDR3 runs to 15 residues. Trimming cost V 3 bases and J 4 bases; bases outside gene matches: 4. Germline CDR1 and CDR2: MNHEY and SMNVEV (reference sequence). DNA for the CDR3: TGTGCCAGCAGTTTTACAGGACAGGGGAATCAGCCCCAGCATTTT. Amino acids: CASSFTGQGNQPQHF.

This chain uses TRBV6-4 with TRBJ2-2, with D uncertain. V lost 6 bases and J lost 3, with 8 bases in between. The CDR3 spans 13 residues. The germline V gene encodes CDR1 MRHNA and CDR2 SNTAGT. The CDR3 nucleotides are TGTGCCAGCAGCCAACAGTACACCGGGGAGCTGTTTTTT. Its translation is CASSQQYTGELFF.

The CDR3 reads CASSFPGQGGPGELFF. The CDR3 nucleotides read TGTGCCAGCAGCTTCCCGGGACAGGGCGGGCCCGGGGAGCTGTTTTTT. V and J are TRBV7-9 and TRBJ2-2; 9 bases line up with TRBD1. Germline CDR1 SEHNR, CDR2 FQNEAQ (reference sequence). V dropped 3 bases and J dropped 6; count of bases not matched to a gene: 8. This CDR3 region has 16 residues.

This chain joins TRBV19 and TRBJ1-5; unclear D gene. This CDR3 has 17 residues. The germline CDR1 and CDR2 sequences are LNHDA and SQIVND (reference sequence). Deletions cut 5 bases from V and 1 base from J, with 18 bases between. CDR3 protein: CASSLPGGIGSNQPQHF. The CDR3 DNA follows: TGTGCCAGTAGTCTCCCGGGAGGGATCGGCAGCAATCAGCCCCAGCATTTT.

V and J are TRBV30 and TRBJ1-2; D is undetermined. This CDR3 comprises 13 residues. CDR1 and CDR2 from the germline V gene are GTSNPN and SVGIG (reference sequence). The germline V and J ends were trimmed by 4 bases and 6 bases, with 15 bases remaining between them. The CDR3 DNA follows: TGTGCCTGGACCCACTTTGAGACAAATGGCTACACCTTC. Amino acids: CAWTHFETNGYTF.

The V call is TRBV30, the J call TRBJ1-4, with D possibly TRBD1 on 5 matching bases. CDR3 length equals 12 residues. Trimming removed 0 bases from V and 8 bases from J, with 7 bases in between. Germline CDR1 GTSNPN, CDR2 SVGIG (reference sequence). The chain's CDR3 is CAWSVDSEKLFF. The CDR3 DNA follows: TGTGCCTGGAGTGTCGACAGCGAAAAACTGTTTTTT.

This clone has a single count. The chain combines TRBV7-9 with TRBJ1-1, with D possibly matching TRBD1 (6 bases). The CDR3 sequence is 11 residues long. Deletions cut 5 bases from V and 11 bases from J, with 12 bases between. Germline-derived CDR1 and CDR2 are SEHNR and FQNEAQ (reference sequence). CDR3: CASSITGNAFF. In nucleotides, the CDR3 is TGTGCCAGCAGCATTACAGGGAACGCTTTCTTT.

This clone was detected once. This chain's CDR3 is CASSYGTGLDIQYF. CDR3 nucleotides: TGTGCCAGCAGTTACGGGACAGGCCTGGACATTCAGTACTTC. The rearrangement uses TRBV6-5 and TRBJ2-4; 8 nucleotides agree with TRBD1. This CDR3 has 14 amino acids. Germline CDR1 MNHEY, CDR2 SVGAGI. Trimming removed 2 bases from V and 8 bases from J; junction bases left unmatched: 5.

This clone occurred a few times. The CDR3 nucleotides are TGTGCCAGCAGGGCCGGGACAGGGAGCTCACCCCTCCACTTT. Its translation is CASRAGTGSSPLHF. This chain uses TRBV2 with TRBJ1-6; 9 bases are a match to TRBD1. This CDR3 has 14 amino acids. The V and J ends lost 6 bases and 10 bases, in that order; junction bases with no gene match: 7. Looked up from germline, CDR1 is SNHLY and CDR2 is FYNNEI.

The CDR3 loop reads CASSDWQGANYGYTF. CDR3 bases: TGTGCCAGCAGTGACTGGCAGGGGGCGAACTATGGCTACACCTTC. The chain uses TRBV2 and TRBJ1-2, with 8 bases lining up with TRBD1. The length of the CDR3 is 15 residues. Trimming cost V 3 bases and J 2 bases; bases outside gene matches: 5. Germline loops: CDR1 SNHLY, CDR2 FYNNEI.

V and J are TRBV18 and TRBJ2-7, with TRBD1 identical over 9 bases. Per the germline V gene, CDR1 is KGHSH and CDR2 is LQKENI. The V and J ends lost 3 bases and 1 base, in that order; junction bases with no gene match: 1. The CDR3 length is 14 residues. CDR3 sequence (DNA): TGTGCCAGCTCACCGGGACAGGGATCCTACGAGCAGTACTTC. This sequence encodes CASSPGQGSYEQYF.